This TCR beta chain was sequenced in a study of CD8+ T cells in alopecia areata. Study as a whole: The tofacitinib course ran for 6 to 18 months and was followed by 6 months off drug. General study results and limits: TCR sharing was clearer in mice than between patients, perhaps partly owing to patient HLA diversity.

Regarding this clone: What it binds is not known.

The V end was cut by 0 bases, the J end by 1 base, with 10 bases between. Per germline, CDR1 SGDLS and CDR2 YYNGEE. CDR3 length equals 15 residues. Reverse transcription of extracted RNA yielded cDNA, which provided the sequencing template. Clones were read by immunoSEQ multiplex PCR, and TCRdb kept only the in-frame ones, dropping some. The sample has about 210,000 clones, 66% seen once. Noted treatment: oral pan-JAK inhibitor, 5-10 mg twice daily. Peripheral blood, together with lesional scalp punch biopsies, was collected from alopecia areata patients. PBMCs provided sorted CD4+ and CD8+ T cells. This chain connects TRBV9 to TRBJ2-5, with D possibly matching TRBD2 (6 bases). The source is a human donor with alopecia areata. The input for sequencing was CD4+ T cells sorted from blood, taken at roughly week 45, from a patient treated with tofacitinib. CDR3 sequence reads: CASSVAGGIQETQYF. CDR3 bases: TGTGCCAGCAGCGTAGCCGGAGGGATCCAAGAGACCCAGTACTTC.